This T cell receptor beta chain was sequenced during a study of blood T cell repertoires in COVID-19. For the study at large: Samples came from the United States, Italy and Spain, spanning acute and convalescent COVID-19.

Methods used by the authors: By means of reference gene primer amplification, nucleated cell counts were estimated. Only in-frame clones appear in the TCRdb table, and some are missing; sequencing was by immunoSEQ multiplex PCR. Clonal size and the V and J genes are those of that table, whereas D and trimming came from the DNA. The repertoire holds about 140,000 clones, with roughly 83% as singletons. The CDR3 loop spans 14 amino acids. J was trimmed by 4 bases and V by 4 bases; bases with no gene match: 6. Germline V gives CDR1 SNHLY, CDR2 FYNNEI. This clonotype originated in a man between 35 and 55 years old with acute COVID-19. Sequenced: PBMCs or T cells enriched from blood (not recorded which). The chain is built from TRBV2 and TRBJ1-2; 7 bases map to TRBD1. The CDR3, as DNA: TGTGCCAGCAGTGGGGACAGCGGTAGCTATGGCTACACCTTC. Amino acids: CASSGDSGSYGYTF.